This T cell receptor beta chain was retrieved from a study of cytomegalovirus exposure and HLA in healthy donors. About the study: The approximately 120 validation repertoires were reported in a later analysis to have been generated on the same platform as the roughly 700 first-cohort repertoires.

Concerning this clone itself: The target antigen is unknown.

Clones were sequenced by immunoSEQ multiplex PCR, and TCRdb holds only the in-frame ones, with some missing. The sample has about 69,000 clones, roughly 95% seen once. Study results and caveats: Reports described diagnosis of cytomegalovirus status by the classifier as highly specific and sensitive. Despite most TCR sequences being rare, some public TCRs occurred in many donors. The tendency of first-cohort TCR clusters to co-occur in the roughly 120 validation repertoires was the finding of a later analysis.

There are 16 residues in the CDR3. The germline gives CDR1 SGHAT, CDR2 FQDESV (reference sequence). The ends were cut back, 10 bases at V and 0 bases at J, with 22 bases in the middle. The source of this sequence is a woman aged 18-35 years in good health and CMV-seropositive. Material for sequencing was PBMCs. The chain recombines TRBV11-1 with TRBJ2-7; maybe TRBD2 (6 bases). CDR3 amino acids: CATRDVVRSSSYEQYF. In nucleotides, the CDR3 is TGTGCCACGCGGGACGTCGTGCGGAGTAGCTCCTACGAGCAGTACTTC.